The T cell receptor (beta chain) under discussion was sequenced for a study of T-cell reconstitution after alpha-beta-depleted transplantation in children (dated by TCRdb to 2015 to 2016). Regarding the complete study: Using TCR repertoire profiling, the study followed T-cell immune reconstitution in a quantitative way in children after TCRalphabeta/CD19-depleted allogeneic hematopoietic cell transplantation. What the study reported, not specific to this receptor: Hyperexpanded clone frequencies declined over subsequent months; after one year, T-cell counts and TCRbeta diversity were mostly attributed to newly produced T cells. The apparently early alphabetaT-cell count recovery about two months after transplant was reportedly dependent on only several hundred rapidly expanded clones derived from non-depleted graft cells. In some patients, the high TCRbeta diversity seen at day 60 was put down to recipient T cells and intrathymic progenitors that had survived conditioning.

Library prep was done by PCR. TCRdb shows the sequencer as Illumina HiSeq 2500. TCR libraries were prepared with molecular barcoding, using unique molecular identifiers to normalize TCRbeta repertoire quantification. TCRdb handled the public reads itself, with Q25 trimming in fastp and clone calling in MiXCR, and kept productive beta chains. Each record represents a unique CDR3 protein, reported with the most common genes and DNA among its rows. This sample gives 250,000 to 300,000 distinct CDR3 sequences in total; 11% of them show up just once. In total, the top ten clones hold 20% to 30% of the sample. Read against the paper, the sample's treatment or condition label means: allogeneic hematopoietic cell transplantation with graft depleted of TCRalphabeta T cells and CD19 B cells. The transplant recipients were children given TCRalphabeta/CD19-depleted allogeneic hematopoietic cell grafts. At least ten counts were recorded for this clonotype. Its antigen is not yet known. Per-base quality was not reported, and no clone a single base away is much larger than it.

The CDR3 runs 18 residues from the cysteine to the phenylalanine. The kept DNA is CDR3 alone, 54 bases in frame from the first base. Deletion took 1 base off V and 7 bases off J, with a span of 20 bases between the germline ends. Per the germline V gene, SGHAT is the CDR1 and FQNNGV is the CDR2. The clonotype originates from a male patient between 2 and 15 years old who had a stem cell transplant for chronic granulomatous disease, so the T cells may come from the graft donor. The sample in question was peripheral blood, obtained 180 days after TCRalphabeta/CD19-depleted stem cell transplant. The V and J genes are TRBV11-2 and TRBJ1-6; TRBD1 might be the D gene, on 6 matching bases. The DNA is TGTGCCAGCAGCTTAGTTCGGGACATCCATCTCCAAAATTCACCCCTCCACTTT. This gives the protein CASSLVRDIHLQNSPLHF.